These 14 T cell receptor beta chains originate from one sample sequenced in a study of early T cells in non-severe SARS-CoV-2 infection. Using its own MiXCR run on the 5' RACE reads, TCRdb lists one record per CDR3 protein. The sample gives roughly 23,000 distinct CDR3 sequences, 3% to 4% of which show up once; around 5.5% is in the top ten. The sequenced sample consisted of whole blood. These receptors were collected from an adult who was a healthcare worker with PCR-confirmed SARS-CoV-2 infection or an uninfected control (not recorded which).

This clonotype was recorded at least ten times. One junction end does not reproduce the germline sequence, and a read error may be involved. The chain has TRBV7-7 and TRBJ1-6; TRBD1 matches 10 bases. The CDR3 is 14 residues long. The germline gives CDR1 SSHAT, CDR2 FNYEAQ (reference sequence). CDR3 sequence: CASSRTGGNSPLHF. CDR3 DNA sequence: TGTGCTAGCAGCCGGACAGGGGGAAATTCACCCCTCCACTTT.

This clonotype is classed as medium-sized (0.01 to 0.1%). CDR3 coding DNA: TGCAGTGCCCGGGAAGGGACTGAAGCTTTCTTT. Its translation: CSAREGTEAFF. The V and J genes are TRBV20-1 and TRBJ1-1; D gene uncertain. The V end was cut by 6 bases, the J end by 5 bases, with 10 bases between. Germline assignment: CDR1 DFQATT and CDR2 SNEGSKA (reference sequence). This CDR3 has 11 residues.

This clonotype was observed many times. This chain joins TRBV20-1 and TRBJ2-7, with a weak D call TRBD1 (5 bases). Trimming removed 4 bases at V and 6 bases at J, with 10 bases between. This CDR3 is built from 11 residues. The germline CDR1 and CDR2 sequences are DFQATT and SNEGSKA (reference sequence). As DNA, the CDR3 is TGCAGTGCTACCCGACAGTTCGAGCAGTACTTC. This codes for CSATRQFEQYF.

This clonotype was detected many times. The chain couples TRBV4-1 to TRBJ1-2; TRBD1 matches 9 bases. J was trimmed by 8 bases and V by 1 base; bases with no gene match: 14. Germline loops: CDR1 MGHRA, CDR2 YSYEKL. There are 17 residues in the CDR3. The CDR3 DNA reads TGCGCCAGCAGCCAAGTCGGCGGCCGGGACAGGGTGTTCGGCTACACCTTC. Translating gives CASSQVGGRDRVFGYTF.

This clonotype was seen at least ten times. The V gene is TRBV7-9, the J gene TRBJ2-5, with unresolved D. Germline CDR1 reads SEHNR; CDR2 reads FQNEAQ (reference sequence). This CDR3 has 13 amino acids. Trimming cost V 5 bases and J 0 bases, with 7 bases left between them. CDR3 bases: TGTGCCAGCAGCCCACCGTACCAAGAGACCCAGTACTTC. Translated, it gives CASSPPYQETQYF.

The sample holds many counts of this clonotype. The chain carries TRBV6-2 or TRBV6-3 and TRBJ2-5; 7 nucleotides match TRBD2. The CDR3 runs 15 residues. Germline V gene lookup returns CDR1 MNHEY and CDR2 SVGEGT. After removal of 5 bases from V and 4 bases from J, the junction contained 10 bases not matched to a gene. The CDR3 loop reads CASSPSFSGGETQYF. CDR3 DNA: TGTGCCAGCAGTCCCTCGTTTTCGGGGGGAGAGACCCAGTACTTC.

This clonotype was counted many times. The J gene is TRBJ1-3, the V gene TRBV7-2; the D gene is possibly TRBD1 (5 bases). Trimming removed 0 bases at V and 0 bases at J, with 9 bases between. CDR3 length: 16 residues. Germline CDR1 reads SGHTA; CDR2 reads FQGNSA. The CDR3 region has the DNA TGTGCCAGCAGCTTAGCCACGGGGCTCTCTGGAAACACCATATATTTT. Amino acids: CASSLATGLSGNTIYF.

This clonotype was observed many times. V usage is TRBV13 and J usage is TRBJ2-1; D is unclear. Trimming removed 0 bases from V and 7 bases from J, with 10 bases in between. Germline V gives CDR1 PRHDT, CDR2 FYEKMQ (reference sequence). This CDR3 has 14 amino acids. CDR3 sequence: CASSLGLRKNEQFF. CDR3 DNA: TGTGCCAGCAGCTTAGGCCTAAGAAAAAATGAGCAGTTCTTC.

This clonotype was counted ten times or more. V usage is TRBV12-3 or TRBV12-4 and J usage is TRBJ2-1, with D possibly matching TRBD1 (6 bases). V shed 7 bases and J shed 11 bases, with 12 bases lying between them. The CDR3 length is 11 residues. CDR3 nucleotides: TGTGCCAGCACCACAGGGTATAAGCAGTTCTTC. Translated: CASTTGYKQFF.

This clonotype was counted many times. V gene TRBV7-6 combines with J gene TRBJ1-2, with 7 bases matching TRBD1. Trimming took 4 bases from V and 3 from J; bases not matched to a gene: 8. The germline gives CDR1 SGHVS, CDR2 FNYEAQ. The CDR3 covers 15 residues. The CDR3 nucleotides read TGTGCCAGCAGCTCAGCGGACAGGAACGACTATGGCTACACCTTC. Protein: CASSSADRNDYGYTF. The whole variable domain, remainder taken from reference TRBV7-6 and TRBJ1-2, is GAGVSQSPRYKVTKRGQDVALRCDPISGHVSLYWYRQALGQGPEFLTYFNYEAQQDKSGLPNDRFSAERPEGSISTLTIQRTEQRDSAMYRCASSSADRNDYGYTFGSGTRLTVV.

This clonotype appeared many times. This rearrangement joins TRBV28 to TRBJ2-7, with a tentative D call TRBD1 (5 bases). This CDR3 is built from 12 residues. Germline-derived CDR1 and CDR2 are MDHEN and SYDVKM. Trimming left V 10 bases short and J 2 bases short, with 12 bases between. The CDR3 DNA follows: TGTGCCACATACAGGAATACCTACGAGCAGTACTTC. This encodes CATYRNTYEQYF.

This clonotype has a count of ten or more. One end of the junction is discordant with germline, which a read error may explain. The J gene is TRBJ2-3, the V gene TRBV7-8, with D maybe TRBD1 (5 bases). CDR3 length equals 15 residues. The germline V gene has CDR1 SGHVS and CDR2 FQNEAQ. CDR3 DNA: TGTGCCAGCAGCTTGGTGGGGCAGGGCACCGATACGCAGTATTTT. This sequence encodes CASSLVGQGTDTQYF.

This clonotype occurred many times. The rearrangement uses TRBV7-8 and TRBJ2-3, with 7 nucleotides matching TRBD2. This CDR3 has 12 residues. Germline V lookup: CDR1 SGHVS, CDR2 FQNEAQ. Unmatched junction bases numbered 6, after V lost 6 bases and J lost 9 bases. CDR3 sequence (DNA): TGTGCCAGCAGTCCCGCGGGGGTGACGCAGTATTTT. Its translation is CASSPAGVTQYF. The full variable domain, its missing parts supplied by reference TRBV7-8 and TRBJ2-3, is GAGVSQSPRYKVAKRGQDVALRCDPISGHVSLFWYQQALGQGPEFLTYFQNEAQLDKSGLPSDRFFAERPEGSVSTLKIQRTQQEDSAVYLCASSPAGVTQYFGPGTRLTVL.

This clonotype was counted at least ten times. V is TRBV4-1 and J is TRBJ1-1; 7 bases are shared with TRBD1. CDR1 is MGHRA and CDR2 is YSYEKL in the germline V gene. V shed 4 bases and J 6 bases; nucleotides not matched to a gene: 5. CDR3 length: 13 amino acids. The CDR3 protein is CASSLTQGAEAFF. DNA for the CDR3: TGCGCCAGCAGCCTTACTCAGGGGGCTGAAGCTTTCTTT.